The 2 T cell receptor beta chains given below trace back to one sample, sequenced in a study of beta chain features in type 1 diabetes. General study results and limits: Shortening of TCRB CDR3s, moderate but significant, appeared in all four CD4+ subsets of Type 1 diabetes patients.

Since all of the isolated RNA was reverse transcribed, expressed TCRB transcripts were what got sequenced. Clones were read by immunoSEQ multiplex PCR, and TCRdb kept only the in-frame ones, dropping some. The repertoire holds around 56,000 clones, 40% to 60% seen once, with around 2.5% in the top ten. Antigen specificity for these receptors is unknown. What was sequenced was Tregs from blood. All receptors derive from a woman aged 35 to 49 with type 1 diabetes.

The chain couples TRBV7-9 to TRBJ2-2, with D perhaps matching TRBD2 (6 bases). The CDR3 length is 14 residues. Germline V gives CDR1 SEHNR, CDR2 FQNEAQ (reference sequence). Trimming cost V 5 bases and J 5 bases, with 12 bases left between them. The CDR3 DNA is TGTGCCAGCAGCCCGGGACTTGGAACCGGGGAGCTGTTTTTT. Its translation: CASSPGLGTGELFF.

This clone was seen a handful of times. The CDR3 DNA sequence: TGCAGCGTTGAAGACGCAACGACAGGGACGGACAAAAACATTCAGTACTTC. Translating it yields CSVEDATTGTDKNIQYF. The V and J genes are TRBV29-1 and TRBJ2-4, with TRBD1 matching over 7 bases. The V gene's germline CDR1 is SQVTM and CDR2 ANQGSEA. With V trimmed by 0 bases and J by 3 bases, 11 bases remained unmatched. The CDR3 has 17 amino acids.